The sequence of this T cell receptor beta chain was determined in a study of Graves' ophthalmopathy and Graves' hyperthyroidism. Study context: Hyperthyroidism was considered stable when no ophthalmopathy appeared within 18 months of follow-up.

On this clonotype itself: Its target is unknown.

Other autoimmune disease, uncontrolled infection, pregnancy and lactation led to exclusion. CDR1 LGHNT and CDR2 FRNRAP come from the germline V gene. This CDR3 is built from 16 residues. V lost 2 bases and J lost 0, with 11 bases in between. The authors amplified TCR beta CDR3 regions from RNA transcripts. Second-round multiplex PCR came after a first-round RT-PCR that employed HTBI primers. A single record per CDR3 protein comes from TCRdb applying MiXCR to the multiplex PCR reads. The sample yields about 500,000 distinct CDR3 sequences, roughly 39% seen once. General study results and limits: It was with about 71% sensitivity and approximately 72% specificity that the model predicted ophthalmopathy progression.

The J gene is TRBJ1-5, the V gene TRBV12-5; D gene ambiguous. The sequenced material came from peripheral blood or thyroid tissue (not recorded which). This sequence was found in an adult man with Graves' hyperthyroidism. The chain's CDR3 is CASGLWRSASNQPQHF. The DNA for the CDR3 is TGTGCTAGTGGTTTGTGGAGGTCAGCTAGCAATCAGCCCCAGCATTTT.